This T cell receptor beta chain was identified in a study of cytomegalovirus exposure and HLA in healthy donors. Overall study findings and caveats: Later, an analysis found that common viral pathogens appeared to be linked with several of the most significant clusters. Some segments of the V type, notably TRBV6-2 and TRBV6-3, were excluded as indistinguishable.

Use of 60 Vbeta and 13 Jbeta primers characterized the PCR. Original analysis: There were about 86 million unique TCR beta chains by a later count, and about 12 million of them were shared. TCRdb's copy holds only in-frame clones and misses some; the assay was immunoSEQ multiplex PCR. V and J calls and clone size are as listed in that table; D and trimming were resolved from the DNA. The sample table includes around 53,000 clones. Germline V gene lookup returns CDR1 SGHRS and CDR2 YFSETQ. The CDR3 contains 15 residues. After removal of 0 bases from V and 5 bases from J, the junction contained 7 bases not matched to a gene. For this clone: What it binds is unknown.

The receptor was derived from a woman aged 30 to 39 in good health and CMV-seropositive. Specimen: PBMCs. The V and J genes are TRBV5-1 and TRBJ2-5, with 7 bases that match TRBD1. The CDR3 bases are TGCGCCAGCAGCTTGGTACAGGGGCCGGGGGAGACCCAGTACTTC. Residues: CASSLVQGPGETQYF.